Given below is one T cell receptor (beta chain) in context. This record belongs to a study of blood T cell repertoires in COVID-19. TCRdb keeps only in-frame clones here, not all; method: immunoSEQ multiplex PCR. This sample has under 150,000 clones, with approximately 90% found just once. In germline, CDR1 is LGHNA, CDR2 YNFKEQ. The germline V and J ends were trimmed by 4 bases and 1 base, with 10 bases remaining between them. The CDR3 extends over 14 amino acids. This chain links TRBV4-2 with TRBJ1-1; D is unclear. Sequencing input: peripheral blood. The receptor's source is an older woman who had recovered from COVID-19. CDR3 protein: CASSPSSRNTEAFF. The CDR3 coding sequence is TGTGCCAGCAGCCCATCCTCTAGGAACACTGAAGCTTTCTTT.